A selection of T cell receptor beta chains follows, all from one sample in a study of cytomegalovirus exposure and HLA in healthy donors. Clones were read by immunoSEQ multiplex PCR, and TCRdb kept only the in-frame ones, dropping some. The table has roughly 140,000 clones, approximately 81% seen once. Sequences were obtained from PBMCs. The receptors originated from a man between 18 and 29 years old in good health and CMV-seronegative. Both conserved end residues are part of each CDR3.

v_call: TRBV28
j_call: TRBJ1-6
cdr3_length: 16
cdr3_aa: CASSPPEGSYNSPLHF

v_call: TRBV5-8
j_call: TRBJ1-2
cdr3_length: 13
cdr3_aa: CASRTREDYGYTF

v_call: TRBV7-2
j_call: TRBJ2-1
cdr3_length: 15
cdr3_aa: CASRGSSGRARQQFF

v_call: TRBV9
j_call: TRBJ2-1
cdr3_length: 12
cdr3_aa: CASSATSNEQFF

v_call: TRBV7-2
j_call: TRBJ1-1
cdr3_length: 13
cdr3_aa: CASSQTGVNEAFF

v_call: TRBV10-3
j_call: TRBJ2-5
cdr3_length: 12
cdr3_aa: CATKAGRETQYF

v_call: TRBV6-9
j_call: TRBJ1-2
cdr3_length: 10
cdr3_aa: CETHVYGYTF

v_call: TRBV6-5
j_call: TRBJ2-7
cdr3_length: 16
cdr3_aa: CASSYSKDRATYEQYF

v_call: TRBV29-1
j_call: TRBJ1-2
cdr3_length: 14
cdr3_aa: CSVGKGQGLDGYTF

v_call: TRBV30
j_call: TRBJ1-2
cdr3_length: 12
cdr3_aa: CAWGTANYGYTF

v_call: TRBV11-2
j_call: TRBJ1-2
cdr3_length: 12
cdr3_aa: CASSLSGYGYTF